The 20 T cell receptor beta chains presented below share a single source sample, sequenced in a study of radiotherapy plus CTLA-4 blockade in lung cancer. Assay used: immunoSEQ multiplex PCR; TCRdb lists only in-frame clones, some missing. The sample includes some 51,000 clones, roughly 77% of them seen just once. The specimen comprised peripheral blood, sampled from a patient treated with radiotherapy plus ipilimumab. The source is a human donor with non-small cell lung cancer who had a complete response to radiotherapy plus ipilimumab.

This chain connects TRBV4-3 to TRBJ2-3; no firm D call. The CDR3 runs to 16 residues. From germline, CDR1 is LGHNA and CDR2 YSLEER. V was pared by 1 base and J by 0 bases, with 11 bases between. The CDR3 here is CASSQARSVSTDTQYF. The CDR3 DNA sequence: TGCGCCAGCAGCCAAGCCCGGAGCGTTAGCACAGATACGCAGTATTTT.

The rearrangement links TRBV19 to TRBJ1-4, with D possibly matching TRBD1 (6 bases). The CDR3 covers 14 residues. Looked up from germline, CDR1 is LNHDA and CDR2 is SQIVND (reference sequence). Trimming stripped 3 bases from V and 7 bases from J, with 12 bases between. In DNA, the CDR3 is TGTGCCAGTAGTATGGGGGCTGGGGTTGAAAAACTGTTTTTT. It translates to CASSMGAGVEKLFF.

The gene calls are TRBV4-3 and TRBJ2-5, with 7 bases identical to TRBD2. The J call may be mistaken, given a closer DNA end match to TRBJ2-7. This CDR3 spans 18 amino acids. Germline V lookup: CDR1 LGHNA, CDR2 YSLEER. CDR3 residues: CASSQAPIAGHGVYEQYF. The CDR3 region has the DNA TGCGCCAGCAGCCAAGCTCCGATAGCGGGCCACGGGGTTTACGAGCAGTACTTC.

The chain employs TRBV28 and TRBJ2-7; 16 bases align to TRBD2. This CDR3 has 17 residues. Germline V lookup: CDR1 MDHEN, CDR2 SYDVKM. Trimming at V came to 4 bases and at J to 3 bases, leaving 6 bases not matched to a gene. The CDR3 here is CASSSPGLAGGGYEQYV. Here the CDR3 DNA reads TGTGCCAGCAGTTCACCGGGACTAGCGGGAGGGGGCTACGAGCAGTACGTC.

This clone has just a few counts. V and J are TRBV7-2 and TRBJ2-5; no clear D. This CDR3 spans 11 amino acids. V was shortened by 5 bases and J by 7 bases, with 8 bases between the two germline ends. Germline CDR1 and CDR2: SGHTA and FQGNSA. In DNA form, the CDR3 reads TGTGCCAGCAGCCTGCTAGGGACCCAGTACTTC. This codes for CASSLLGTQYF.

J is TRBJ2-1 and V is TRBV5-6; D is possibly TRBD1 (5 bases). Trimming took 2 bases from V and 8 from J, leaving 11 bases between them. The germline CDR1 and CDR2 sequences are SGHDT and YYEEEE. The CDR3 length is 13 residues. In nucleotides, the CDR3 is TGTGCCAGCAGCTTTCAGGGTCGGGATGAGCAGTTCTTC. The encoded protein is CASSFQGRDEQFF.

The rearrangement uses TRBV10-3 and TRBJ1-5, with a possible D match to TRBD1 (5 bases). The CDR3 consists of 13 residues. Trimming pared 7 bases from V and 3 bases from J, leaving 10 bases between. Germline CDR1 ENHRY, CDR2 SYGVKD. The CDR3, as DNA: TGTGCCATCACTCAGGGCCACAATCAGCCCCAGCATTTT. The encoded protein is CAITQGHNQPQHF.

This clone was detected once. The gene calls are TRBV19 and TRBJ1-5; 12 bases map to TRBD1. The germline V gene encodes CDR1 LNHDA and CDR2 SQIVND (reference sequence). V gave up 1 base and J gave up 6 bases; unmatched junction bases: 10. The length of the CDR3 is 18 residues. CDR3: CASSIAGDRGREGQPQHF. DNA of the CDR3: TGTGCCAGTAGTATAGCCGGGGACAGGGGGCGCGAGGGTCAGCCCCAGCATTTT.

The rearrangement links TRBV29-1 to TRBJ2-7, with TRBD2 matching 7 bases. The germline gives CDR1 SQVTM, CDR2 ANQGSEA. V shed 4 bases, J shed 0 bases, and the junction held 9 bases outside the gene matches. The length of the CDR3 is 15 residues. Here the CDR3 reads CSVGIERGLSYEQYF. CDR3 DNA sequence: TGCAGCGTTGGAATCGAGCGGGGCCTCTCCTACGAGCAGTACTTC.

This clone came up once. The rearrangement joins TRBV5-1 to TRBJ2-3; TRBD1 might be the D (5 bases). CDR3 length: 13 amino acids. CDR1 is SGHRS and CDR2 is YFSETQ in the germline V gene. Trimming removed 4 bases from V and 2 bases from J, with 8 bases in between. CDR3 region: CASSADTTDTQYF. The CDR3 region has the DNA TGCGCCAGCAGCGCGGACACCACAGATACGCAGTATTTT. Variable domain in full (rest from reference TRBV5-1 and TRBJ2-3): KAGVTQTPRYLIKTRGQQVTLSCSPISGHRSVSWYQQTPGQGLQFLFEYFSETQRNKGNFPGRFSGRQFSNSRSEMNVSTLELGDSALYLCASSADTTDTQYFGPGTRLTVL.

CDR3 sequence (DNA): TGTGCCAGCAGATTTGAGGCGGGGGCCGGGGAGCTGTTTTTT. Amino acid sequence: CASRFEAGAGELFF. This rearrangement joins TRBV6-1 to TRBJ2-2; 7 bases agree with TRBD2. Germline V lookup: CDR1 MNHNS, CDR2 SASEGT. After removal of 6 bases from V and 6 bases from J, the junction contained 7 bases not matched to a gene. The CDR3 consists of 14 residues.

The rearrangement uses TRBV6-5 and TRBJ2-5; D uncertain. This CDR3 has 13 residues. CDR1 and CDR2 from the germline V gene are MNHEY and SVGAGI. Between the trimmed V and J ends, which lost 0 bases and 7 bases, there was a span of 9 bases. The CDR3 DNA sequence: TGTGCCAGCAGTTACTCGATTAGTCGGACCCAGTACTTC. It encodes CASSYSISRTQYF.

The rearrangement links TRBV19 to TRBJ2-1; tentatively, D is TRBD2 (7 bases). This CDR3 comprises 16 residues. Trimming removed 7 bases at V and 7 bases at J, with 23 bases between. The germline CDR1 and CDR2 sequences are LNHDA and SQIVND (reference sequence). Written as DNA, the CDR3 is TGTGCCAGTACGTGGACGGGCCGGGGGGCTGTGAATGAGCAGTTCTTC. This translates into CASTWTGRGAVNEQFF.

The chain couples TRBV18 to TRBJ1-1; the D is unclear. Trimming left V 4 bases short and J 3 bases short, with 9 bases between. CDR1 and CDR2 from the germline V gene are KGHSH and LQKENI. The CDR3 runs 13 residues. The CDR3 DNA follows: TGTGCCAGCTCACTAGCCGGAGACACTGAAGCTTTCTTT. Residues: CASSLAGDTEAFF.

In the case of this clone: The same CDR3 also results from other DNA sequences found in this sample. The V call is TRBV30, the J call TRBJ1-6; weak D call: TRBD1 (5 bases). Germline CDR1 is GTSNPN and CDR2 is SVGIG (reference sequence). The CDR3 sequence is 13 residues long. V lost 3 bases to trimming and J lost 6 bases, with 9 bases between them. The DNA for the CDR3 is TGTGCCTGGAGGGACAAACCTAATTCACCCCTCCACTTT. Residues: CAWRDKPNSPLHF.

The V gene is TRBV10-2, the J gene TRBJ2-2, with 11 nucleotides matching TRBD2. V lost 6 bases, J lost 9 bases, and 3 bases stayed unmatched. CDR3 length: 13 amino acids. Germline lookup yields CDR1 WSHSY and CDR2 SAAADI. CDR3 amino acids: CASRIAGGRELFF. In DNA form, the CDR3 reads TGCGCCAGCAGAATAGCGGGGGGGCGGGAGCTGTTTTTT.

The chain has TRBV7-2 and TRBJ1-2, with TRBD1 matching over 8 bases. After removal of 5 bases from V and 5 bases from J, the junction contained 4 bases not matched to a gene. CDR1 is SGHTA, CDR2 FQGNSA, per germline. This CDR3 has 13 residues. The CDR3 bases are TGTGCCAGCAGCGCCGACAGGGGATATGGCTACACCTTC. It codes for CASSADRGYGYTF.

This chain uses TRBV6-1 with TRBJ2-7, with TRBD2 identical over 7 bases. CDR3 length: 16 amino acids. Germline V gene lookup returns CDR1 MNHNS and CDR2 SASEGT. Trimming cost V 0 bases and J 2 bases; bases outside gene matches: 7. CDR3 bases: TGTGCCAGCAGTGAAGCGGCTAGCGGCGTTACCTACGAGCAGTACGTC. Translating gives CASSEAASGVTYEQYV.

The V gene is TRBV5-1, the J gene TRBJ2-2; tentatively, D is TRBD1 (5 bases). The ends were cut back, 4 bases at V and 0 bases at J, with 13 bases in the middle. The CDR3 totals 16 residues. Germline assignment: CDR1 SGHRS and CDR2 YFSETQ. The CDR3: CASSHLQGPNTGELFF. CDR3 sequence (DNA): TGCGCCAGCAGCCACCTCCAGGGTCCGAACACCGGGGAGCTGTTTTTT.

The gene calls are TRBV28 and TRBJ1-3; maybe TRBD1 (6 bases). Germline assignment: CDR1 MDHEN and CDR2 SYDVKM. CDR3 size: 19 residues. Trimming took off 7 bases at V and 0 bases at J, with 25 bases between the two ends. This chain's CDR3 is CASTGMGAGVTYSGNTIYF. In DNA, the CDR3 is TGTGCCAGCACCGGAATGGGGGCAGGGGTAACCTACTCTGGAAACACCATATATTTT.